Following are 14 T cell receptor beta chains from one sample sequenced in a study of spatial heterogeneity in lung cancer. Via MiXCR, TCRdb re-called the 5' RACE reads, giving one row per CDR3 protein. The table has approximately 44,000 distinct CDR3 sequences, roughly 13% seen once. As for time point: sample taken at primary tumor resection. Sequenced here: PBMCs, sampled at surgery. The receptors were sampled from a male donor with early-stage non-small cell lung cancer.

On this clonotype: Given a much more abundant clone one base away, this may be a read error. This rearrangement joins TRBV7-6 to TRBJ2-3; D is perhaps TRBD2 (6 bases). This CDR3 spans 15 amino acids. CDR1 is SGHVS, CDR2 FNYEAQ, per germline. Trimming shortened V by 8 bases and J by 3 bases, and 18 bases separated the two germline ends. CDR3 coding DNA: TGTGCCAGCGGATGGGCTAGCGCACATACAGATACGCAGTATTTT. Amino acid sequence: CASGWASAHTDTQYF.

The V call is TRBV6-5, the J call TRBJ1-1; perhaps TRBD1 as D (6 bases). CDR1 and CDR2 (germline): MNHEY, SVGAGI. The CDR3 sequence is 18 residues long. Trimming took 2 bases from V and 1 from J, leaving 20 bases between them. As DNA, the CDR3 is TGTGCCAGCAGTTACCGTTACGGCCAGGGGCGAACGAACACTGAAGCTTTCTTT. It is translated as CASSYRYGQGRTNTEAFF.

This clonotype was recorded at least ten times. The chain has TRBV5-1 and TRBJ2-2, with 7 bases lining up with TRBD1. The trim removed 3 bases at V and 5 bases at J, leaving 4 bases unmatched. This CDR3 has 14 residues. Looked up from germline, CDR1 is SGHRS and CDR2 is YFSETQ. CDR3 in amino acids: CASSSRQGTGELFF. DNA for the CDR3: TGCGCCAGCAGCTCCCGACAGGGAACCGGGGAGCTGTTTTTT.

The genes are TRBV27 and TRBJ1-1; D might be TRBD1 (6 bases). Germline CDR1 and CDR2: MNHEY and SMNVEV (reference sequence). The CDR3 has 16 residues. V lost 6 bases to trimming and J lost 5 bases, with 22 bases between them. Here the CDR3 DNA reads TGTGCCAGCAGCCGAGTTCTGCAGGACCAGGGGACTGAAGCTTTCTTT. Amino acids: CASSRVLQDQGTEAFF.

This clonotype has a count of ten or more. This chain uses TRBV10-3 with TRBJ2-6; D is unresolved. Germline V gene lookup returns CDR1 ENHRY and CDR2 SYGVKD. V lost 0 bases and J 0 bases, leaving 6 bases between the germline ends. The length of the CDR3 is 16 residues. For the CDR3, the DNA is TGTGCCATCAGTGAGTCGCAGTACTCTGGGGCCAACGTCCTGACTTTC. This gives the protein CAISESQYSGANVLTF.

This clonotype was counted a few times. The chain combines TRBV12-3 or TRBV12-4 with TRBJ2-1, with 8 bases identical to TRBD2. The J segment lost 8 bases and the V segment lost 1 base, leaving 7 bases of the junction unmatched. The CDR3 is 15 amino acids. The CDR3 loop is CASSLGPGGGYEQFF. The CDR3 DNA sequence: TGTGCCAGCAGTTTAGGTCCGGGAGGGGGTTATGAGCAGTTCTTC.

This clonotype occurred a few times. V and J are TRBV5-1 and TRBJ1-1; 7 positions agree with TRBD1. Germline values: CDR1 SGHRS, CDR2 YFSETQ. J was trimmed by 1 base and V by 4 bases; bases with no gene match: 4. This CDR3 region has 14 residues. The CDR3 nucleotides are TGCGCCAGCAGCCGCGGACAGGCGAACACTGAAGCTTTCTTT. Amino acid sequence: CASSRGQANTEAFF.

In this sample, this clonotype turned up a few times. The chain couples TRBV2 to TRBJ2-2, with D possibly matching TRBD2 (5 bases). The CDR3 covers 12 residues. Trimming took 5 bases from V and 8 from J, leaving 9 bases between them. The germline V gene encodes CDR1 SNHLY and CDR2 FYNNEI. The CDR3 sequence: CASSPPGGELFF. The CDR3 DNA is TGTGCCAGCAGTCCACCGGGAGGGGAGCTGTTTTTT.

The genes are TRBV9 and TRBJ1-4; 8 bases agree with TRBD1. This CDR3 spans 15 amino acids. The germline CDR1 and CDR2 sequences are SGDLS and YYNGEE. V lost 4 bases and J lost 7; bases outside the gene matches: 9. The CDR3 protein is CASSPGTGVFEKLFF. The CDR3 region has the DNA TGTGCCAGCAGCCCCGGGACAGGTGTCTTTGAAAAACTGTTTTTT. Drawing the rest from reference TRBV9 and TRBJ1-4, the complete variable domain is DSGVTQTPKHLITATGQRVTLRCSPRSGDLSVYWYQQSLDQGLQFLIQYYNGEERAKGNILERFSAQQFPDLHSELNLSSLELGDSALYFCASSPGTGVFEKLFFGSGTQLSVL.

In its sample, this clonotype was seen once. V is TRBV29-1 and J is TRBJ1-1, with 8 bases that match TRBD1. CDR3 length: 13 residues. J gave up 1 base and V 5 bases, and 3 bases lay outside the gene matches. Per the germline V gene, CDR1 is SQVTM and CDR2 is ANQGSEA. CDR3 coding DNA: TGCAGCGTTCAGGGGGCTTGGAACACTGAAGCTTTCTTT. This sequence encodes CSVQGAWNTEAFF.

A few counts support this clonotype. This chain joins TRBV7-2 and TRBJ1-1; possibly TRBD1 for D (5 bases). Trimming took 4 bases from V and 4 from J, leaving 19 bases between them. The CDR3 contains 16 residues. Germline assignment: CDR1 SGHTA and CDR2 FQGNSA. CDR3 residues: CASSSPDTPRGTEAFF. DNA of the CDR3: TGTGCCAGCAGCTCCCCGGACACCCCGAGAGGCACTGAAGCTTTCTTT.

The genes are TRBV20-1 and TRBJ2-1; D not resolved. Trimming cost V 0 bases and J 6 bases, with 12 bases left between them. From germline, CDR1 is DFQATT and CDR2 SNEGSKA (reference sequence). This CDR3 contains 14 residues. The CDR3 loop is CSARDARIGNEQFF. The CDR3 region has the DNA TGCAGTGCTAGAGATGCGAGGATCGGCAATGAGCAGTTCTTC.

V gene TRBV20-1 combines with J gene TRBJ2-3, with 12 bases that match TRBD2. Per the germline V gene, CDR1 is DFQATT and CDR2 is SNEGSKA (reference sequence). J lost 4 bases, V lost 4 bases, and 3 bases had no gene match. This CDR3 contains 14 residues. CDR3 DNA sequence: TGCAGTGCTACCTCTAGCGGGAGGGCAGATACGCAGTATTTT. This gives the protein CSATSSGRADTQYF.

This chain connects TRBV5-1 to TRBJ2-1; the D gene could be TRBD1 or TRBD2 (5 bases each). The CDR3 contains 12 residues. CDR1 and CDR2 from the germline V gene are SGHRS and YFSETQ. The V and J ends lost 4 bases and 9 bases respectively, with 11 bases between them. The CDR3 protein is CASSRDGGEQFF. CDR3 nucleotide sequence: TGCGCCAGCAGCAGGGACGGAGGTGAGCAGTTCTTC.